This TCR beta chain is from a study of T cell responses to AZD1222 COVID-19 vaccine. V was pared by 3 bases and J by 1 base, with 6 bases of the junction left unmatched. The length of the CDR3 is 15 residues. CDR1 is LNHDA, CDR2 SQIVND, per germline (reference sequence). TCRdb's table, derived via immunoSEQ multiplex PCR, lists solely in-frame clones and lacks some. The sample records about 76,000 clones, over 75% being singletons. This material consisted of peripheral blood, taken on day 0 of AZD1222 vaccination. The J gene is TRBJ2-7, the V gene TRBV19, with 7 bases that match TRBD2. The source of this sequence is an adult in good health. The DNA for the CDR3 is TGTGCCAGTAGTATTTCGGATAGCGGGTCCTACGAGCAGTACTTC. Its protein is CASSISDSGSYEQYF.